This record looks at one T cell receptor (beta chain) sequence and its context. The CDR3 is 13 amino acids. Germline V gives CDR1 MNHNY, CDR2 SVGAGI (reference sequence). The V end was cut by 5 bases, the J end by 5 bases, with 9 bases between. The sample is drawn from a study of control samples from healthy donors and cancer patients. Using immunoSEQ multiplex PCR, the repertoire was profiled, and TCRdb retains in-frame clones only, with some absent. Of tens of thousands of clones listed, roughly 90% are singletons. This chain uses TRBV6-6 with TRBJ1-4, with D unclear. The source material was blood. The TCR was taken from a man between 50 and 59 years old in good health. The CDR3 DNA sequence: TGTGCCAGCAGTCGTGTTCGGAATGAAAAACTGTTTTTT. It codes for CASSRVRNEKLFF.